This is a list of T cell receptor beta chains from one sample in a study of cytomegalovirus exposure and HLA in healthy donors. Some clones are missing from TCRdb's copy, which holds only in-frame ones; the method was immunoSEQ multiplex PCR. This table holds 74,000 or so clones, about four fifths found once. The specimen sequenced was PBMCs. All receptors come from a male donor in good health and CMV-seropositive. Both conserved end residues are part of each CDR3. The order of the fields is V gene, J gene, CDR3 length, D gene, clone size, CDR3 DNA, CDR3 protein. The D gene is left open where the match is weak. The size field is filled for only some rows; it gives once, few, many or a size class.

TRBV28	TRBJ2-3	14	TRBD2	-	TGTGCCAGCAGTTTCGGGGGGAAGGCAGATACGCAGTATTTT	CASSFGGKADTQYF
TRBV5-1	TRBJ2-1	15	TRBD2	-	TGCGCCAGCAGCTTGGCCGGGACTACCAACAATGAGCAGTTCTTC	CASSLAGTTNNEQFF
TRBV5-4	TRBJ2-3	14	-	few	TGTGCCAGCAGCTCAAAGCGGGCCACAGATACGCAGTATTTT	CASSSKRATDTQYF
TRBV7-9	TRBJ2-1	19	TRBD2	-	TGTGCCAGCAGCTCGCGGCGGGACACTGGGACTAGCTACCACAATGAGCAGTTCTTC	CASSSRRDTGTSYHNEQFF
TRBV28	TRBJ2-3	13	-	-	TGTGCCAGCAGCCCAGGGAACACAGATACGCAGTATTTT	CASSPGNTDTQYF
TRBV6-5	TRBJ2-6	15	TRBD1	few	TGTGCCAGCAGTAACAGGGGGCCTGGGGCCAACGTCCTGACTTTC	CASSNRGPGANVLTF
TRBV11-2	TRBJ2-7	15	-	-	TGTGCCAGCAGCCTTCTTGAGGGGGGGGACTACGAGCAGTACTTC	CASSLLEGGDYEQYF
TRBV7-9	TRBJ1-4	19	-	-	TGTGCCAGCAGCTTCTTGGGTTGGAGGGTCCAAAAGGATAATGAAAAACTGTTTTTT	CASSFLGWRVQKDNEKLFF
TRBV7-9	TRBJ2-7	14	-	-	TGTGCCAGCAGCTTCGGAGCTAGCATTTACGAGCAGTACTTC	CASSFGASIYEQYF
TRBV29-1	TRBJ2-6	14	-	-	TGCAGCGTTGACCAGGGGTCTGGGGCCAACGTCCTGACTTTC	CSVDQGSGANVLTF
TRBV4-1	TRBJ1-2	15	-	-	TGCGCCAGCAGCCAAATGATGGTAGGGAGCGATGGCTACACCTTC	CASSQMMVGSDGYTF
TRBV7-9	TRBJ2-7	14	-	once	TGTGCCAGCAGCTTATCAGGGGTTTCCTACGAGCAGTACTTC	CASSLSGVSYEQYF
TRBV6-1	TRBJ1-5	15	-	-	TGTGCCAGCAGTGATCCGACTGTAGGCAATCAGCCCCAGCATTTT	CASSDPTVGNQPQHF
TRBV2	TRBJ1-1	16	TRBD1	-	TGTGCCAGCAGTGGGGACCCGGGACAGGGGGCACGCAGGGCTTTCTTT	CASSGDPGQGARRAFF
TRBV19	TRBJ1-5	16	TRBD1	-	TGTGCCAGTAGCCCTGGGGGCAGGGGGACCAATCAGCCCCAGCATTTT	CASSPGGRGTNQPQHF
TRBV2	TRBJ1-5	13	TRBD1	-	TGTGCCAGCCGACAGGGACCGATTCAGCCCCAGCATTTT	CASRQGPIQPQHF
TRBV10-1	TRBJ2-2	15	-	few	TGCGCCAGCAGTGAAGGGGCAGGGTTCACCGGGGAGCTGTTTTTT	CASSEGAGFTGELFF
TRBV27	TRBJ2-7	15	-	-	TGTGCCAGCAGTCGGGCCCCCGCAGGGGACTACGAGCAGTACTTC	CASSRAPAGDYEQYF
TRBV29-1	TRBJ1-3	16	TRBD1	-	TGCAGCGTTGAAGCCTCGGACAGGGCCACTGGAAACACCATATATTTT	CSVEASDRATGNTIYF
TRBV2	TRBJ1-1	14	-	-	TGTGCCAGCAGTGAAGCGCCGGGGTGGACTGAAGCTTTCTTT	CASSEAPGWTEAFF
TRBV6-4	TRBJ2-3	18	-	-	TGTGCCAGCAGTGACTCGGTGGGGCGGCGGCGTCGGGCAGATACGCAGTATTTT	CASSDSVGRRRRADTQYF
TRBV19	TRBJ1-2	16	-	-	TGTGCCAGTAACGACCCTTCCAGGGCGGGGAACTATGGCTACACCTTC	CASNDPSRAGNYGYTF
TRBV7-2	TRBJ1-5	13	-	-	TGTGCCAGCAGCCGCGGACAGAATCAGCCCCAGCATTTT	CASSRGQNQPQHF
TRBV5-8	TRBJ2-5	16	TRBD2	-	TGTGCCAGCACCTCTGAGGGACTAGCGGGAAGAGAGACCCAGTACTTC	CASTSEGLAGRETQYF
TRBV2	TRBJ2-1	11	-	-	TGTGCCAGCGGGGAGCGAGTTGAGCAGTTCTTC	CASGERVEQFF
TRBV6-1	TRBJ1-4	14	-	few	TGTGCCAGCAGTTCTCCAGACGGGAAGGGCAAACTGTTTTTT	CASSSPDGKGKLFF
TRBV13	TRBJ1-3	17	-	-	TGTGCCAGCAGCTTACGGGAGGTCCGGGGTTCTGGAAACACCATATATTTT	CASSLREVRGSGNTIYF
TRBV21-1	TRBJ2-5	13	-	-	TGTGCCAGAACTACGACAGGGACCGGGGAGCAGTACTTC	CARTTTGTGEQYF
TRBV2	TRBJ1-5	12	-	once	TGTGCCAGCGGTTCCCAGGGTCAGCCCCAGCATTTT	CASGSQGQPQHF
TRBV5-1	TRBJ1-2	10	-	-	TGCGCCAGCAGCTCCCAGGACTACACCTTC	CASSSQDYTF
TRBV18	TRBJ1-6	13	-	-	TGTGCCAGCTCACCAGGCAATAATTCACCCCTCCACTTT	CASSPGNNSPLHF
TRBV5-1	TRBJ2-5	14	-	-	TGCGCCAGCAGCTCCCCACCGGGGGAAGAGACCCAGTACTTC	CASSSPPGEETQYF
TRBV5-1	TRBJ2-7	13	-	-	TGCGCCAGCAAAGCGGACGGCTCCTACGAGCAGTACTTC	CASKADGSYEQYF
TRBV28	TRBJ2-1	17	TRBD2	-	TGTGCCAGCAGTTATCAAATAGCGGGGGGGTCCTACAATGAGCAGTTCTTC	CASSYQIAGGSYNEQFF
TRBV6-5	TRBJ1-2	12	-	few	TGTGCCAGCAGTCGGGACTTCTATGGCTACACCTTC	CASSRDFYGYTF
TRBV11-2	TRBJ2-7	11	-	-	TGTGCCAGCAGCAACAATTACGAGCAGTACTTC	CASSNNYEQYF
TRBV28	TRBJ2-1	13	TRBD1	few	TGTGCCAGCAGTTCGGGACAGGGTGGTGAGCAGTTCTTC	CASSSGQGGEQFF
TRBV6-4	TRBJ1-5	15	-	-	TGTGCCAGCAGCCCCCAGGGGTTTAGCAATCAGCCCCAGCATTTT	CASSPQGFSNQPQHF
TRBV5-4	TRBJ2-7	16	-	-	TGTGCCAGCAGCTTGGATTTGGACAAAAGGGCGTACGAGCAGTACTTC	CASSLDLDKRAYEQYF
TRBV27	TRBJ2-5	11	-	-	TGTGCCAGCCGCGCTGGAGAGACCCAGTACTTC	CASRAGETQYF
TRBV9	TRBJ2-2	17	-	-	TGTGCCAGCAGCTTCAGAGGGATAGGGCCGAACACCGGGGAGCTGTTTTTT	CASSFRGIGPNTGELFF
TRBV5-1	TRBJ2-7	15	-	-	TGCGCCAGCAGCGTTCTAGCGAGGAGCTCCTACGAGCAGTACTTC	CASSVLARSSYEQYF
TRBV5-6	TRBJ1-2	15	TRBD1	-	TGTGCCAGCAGCTTGTGGGACAGGGATTACTATGGCTACACCTTC	CASSLWDRDYYGYTF
TRBV5-1	TRBJ1-4	14	TRBD1	-	TGCGCCAGCAGCTTGGGAGGGGGCCATGAAAAACTGTTTTTT	CASSLGGGHEKLFF
TRBV7-3	TRBJ2-3	12	-	-	TGTGCCAGCAGCTTAAGGCCAGATACGCAGTATTTT	CASSLRPDTQYF
TRBV5-1	TRBJ1-2	14	-	-	TGCGCCAGCAACGTTAGGGGCGATGACTATGGCTACACCTTC	CASNVRGDDYGYTF
TRBV29-1	TRBJ1-2	13	TRBD1	-	TGCAGCGTTGCACAGGGGTTGGGCTATGGCTACACCTTC	CSVAQGLGYGYTF
TRBV10-3	TRBJ2-1	13	TRBD2	-	TGTGCCAGACCAACTAGCGGTCGGGATGAGCAGTTCTTC	CARPTSGRDEQFF
TRBV5-5	TRBJ1-5	13	-	-	TGTGCCAGCAGCGCCCGGACACAGCAGCCCCAGCATTTT	CASSARTQQPQHF